These 18 T cell receptor beta chains came from one sample sequenced in a study of CXCR3-negative and CXCR3-positive naive CD8 T cells. Overall study results and limits: TRB CDR3s were more hydrophobic in CXCR3-positive than in CXCR3-negative naive cells.

Via 5' RACE with UMI labels, TRB cDNA libraries were prepared. TCRdb re-analyzed the 5' RACE reads; it lists each CDR3 protein once, without DNA. The table lists tens of thousands of distinct CDR3 sequences. These receptors' antigens are unknown. Sequenced: naive CXCR3+ CD8+ T cells from blood. Subset denoted: CD45RO-CCR7+CD27+CD95- naive CD8+ T cells expressing CXCR3 (TNR3+). Receptors were obtained from a human donor in good health. Some clones in this sample may be carry-over from other donors' samples.

This sequence joins TRBV12-3 or TRBV12-4 and TRBJ2-1. The CDR3 length is 15 residues. CDR3 sequence reads: CASRTDGSSYNEQFF.

The V gene is TRBV4-2, the J gene TRBJ2-7. The germline CDR1 and CDR2 sequences are LGHNA and YNFKEQ. The CDR3 length is 13 residues. CDR3 sequence: CASSQAKGYEQYF.

The chain joins TRBV21-1 to TRBJ1-1. TRBV21-1 is reported as a pseudogene. The CDR3 sequence is 14 residues long. The chain's CDR3 is CASSNKGLNTEAFF.

The chain employs TRBV4-3 and TRBJ2-2; the TCRdb call, TRBD1, lacks DNA for checking. The CDR3 is 17 residues long. Germline V gene sequence: CDR1 LGHNA, CDR2 YSLEER. Here the CDR3 reads CASSREGAGRITGELFF.

V is TRBV6-4 and J is TRBJ2-1; checking the TCRdb D call of TRBD2 is not possible without DNA. Germline V gene data show CDR1 as MRHNA and CDR2 as SNTAGT. The CDR3 loop spans 13 amino acids. CDR3: CASSDRLAGGLFF.

This chain uses TRBV6-5 with TRBJ2-7; with no DNA, the TCRdb D assignment of TRBD1 cannot be verified. Germline V gives CDR1 MNHEY, CDR2 SVGAGI. The CDR3 contains 14 residues. CDR3 region: CASSPDRGTYEQYF.

V gene TRBV19 combines with J gene TRBJ1-1. The CDR3 is 15 amino acids. Germline V gene data show CDR1 as LNHDA and CDR2 as SQIVND (reference sequence). CDR3 region: CASSINDRSNTEAFF.

The genes are TRBV20-1 and TRBJ2-1; absent DNA, TCRdb's TRBD2 call cannot be checked. The germline CDR1 and CDR2 sequences are DFQATT and SNEGSKA (reference sequence). This CDR3 is 16 amino acids long. The CDR3 here is CSARVGGGPSYNEQFF.

The J gene is TRBJ2-3, the V gene TRBV28; as DNA is missing, the TRBD2 call by TCRdb cannot be tested. The CDR3 totals 14 residues. Germline lookup yields CDR1 MDHEN and CDR2 SYDVKM. CDR3 sequence: CASSFAAGTDTQYF.

V is TRBV7-9 and J is TRBJ2-1; TCRdb's D gene call, TRBD1, goes unchecked for lack of DNA. CDR3 length: 11 amino acids. Germline-derived CDR1 and CDR2 are SEHNR and FQNEAQ (reference sequence). The chain's CDR3 is CASQSGGEQFF.

The CDR3 region is CASSYRGQETQYF. This sequence joins TRBV7-9 and TRBJ2-5. The CDR3 extends over 13 amino acids. CDR1 and CDR2 (germline): SEHNR, FQNEAQ (reference sequence).

This sequence joins TRBV29-1 and TRBJ2-7; without DNA, the TCRdb call of TRBD1 cannot be checked. This CDR3 region has 13 residues. Germline CDR1 and CDR2: SQVTM and ANQGSEA. CDR3 sequence: CSAGGGGRNEQYF.

The CDR3 protein is CASSEETGKAYEQYF. This chain uses TRBV2 with TRBJ2-7; there is no DNA to check the TCRdb D call of TRBD1. In germline, CDR1 is SNHLY, CDR2 FYNNEI. This CDR3 has 15 residues. Full variable domain (rest looked up from reference TRBV2 and TRBJ2-7): EPEVTQTPSHQVTQMGQEVILRCVPISNHLYFYWYRQILGQKVEFLVSFYNNEISEKSEIFDDQFSVERPDGSNFTLKIRSTKLEDSAMYFCASSEETGKAYEQYFGPGTRLTVT.

The chain links TRBV7-3 to TRBJ1-1; TCRdb gives TRBD1 as the D gene, but with no DNA this cannot be confirmed. Germline V gene data show CDR1 as SGHTA and CDR2 as FQGTGA. This CDR3 comprises 13 residues. The CDR3 sequence: CASSAGTGNEAFF.

The chain couples TRBV5-1 to TRBJ2-2; checking the TCRdb D call of TRBD1 is not possible without DNA. The CDR3 sequence is 15 residues long. In germline, CDR1 is SGHRS, CDR2 YFSETQ. The CDR3 sequence: CASSHPGQDTGELFF.

The chain joins TRBV15 to TRBJ1-6; with no DNA, the TCRdb D assignment of TRBD1 cannot be verified. The CDR3 is 15 residues long. Germline V CDR1 and CDR2: LNHNV, YYDKDF (reference sequence). CDR3 residues: CATSGLRGGNSPLHF.

The V and J genes are TRBV29-1 and TRBJ2-2; TCRdb calls TRBD1, which cannot be checked without DNA. Germline loops: CDR1 SQVTM, CDR2 ANQGSEA. There are 15 residues in the CDR3. This CDR3 is CSVEAGSENTGELFF.

V usage is TRBV28 and J usage is TRBJ2-7; TCRdb returns TRBD1, unconfirmable since there is no DNA. The CDR3 loop spans 14 amino acids. CDR1 is MDHEN, CDR2 SYDVKM, per germline. The CDR3 region is CASSPVRGSYEQYF.